The 7 T cell receptor beta chains in this list originate from one sample, sequenced in a study of vaccination and CD4 T cells after COVID-19. The treatment is: roughly nine-day PBMC culture with coronavirus spike peptide pools or control peptides (ViraFEST assay). Sequenced with the Oncomine TCR Beta short-read assay was DNA taken from cultured CD4+ T cells. MiXCR, applied by TCRdb to the PCR reads, yields one record per CDR3 protein. The data show about 15,000 distinct CDR3 sequences, around 48% seen once. The antigens for these receptors are not known. Material for sequencing was CD4+ T cells from blood, cultured in vitro. These receptors came from a human donor who had recovered from COVID-19.

This rearrangement joins TRBV19 to TRBJ2-1, with 13 nucleotides matching TRBD2. Unmatched junction bases numbered 8, after V lost 6 bases and J lost 9 bases. The CDR3 totals 15 residues. The germline CDR1 and CDR2 sequences are LNHDA and SQIVND (reference sequence). The CDR3 loop is CASSPGLAGFIEQFF. DNA for the CDR3: TGTGCCAGTAGCCCGGGACTAGCGGGATTCATTGAGCAGTTCTTC.

The chain couples TRBV5-5 to TRBJ1-4; D is unresolved. Germline CDR1 is SGHKS and CDR2 is YYEKEE (reference sequence). Trimming pared 6 bases from V and 7 bases from J, leaving 19 bases between. This CDR3 has 15 amino acids. The CDR3 sequence is CASTISPGITEKLFF. CDR3 sequence (DNA): TGTGCCAGCACCATAAGTCCGGGTATTACTGAAAAACTGTTTTTT.

This clonotype appeared a single time. V usage is TRBV6-5 and J usage is TRBJ1-1, with 7 bases that match TRBD1. The CDR3 has 15 residues. V shed 4 bases, J shed 0 bases, and the junction held 5 bases outside the gene matches. Germline CDR1 is MNHEY and CDR2 is SVGAGI. CDR3 amino acids: CASSSPGQMNTEAFF. DNA of the CDR3: TGTGCCAGCAGTTCCCCGGGACAGATGAACACTGAAGCTTTCTTT.

This chain uses TRBV2 with TRBJ2-3, with TRBD2 identical over 15 bases. Looked up from germline, CDR1 is SNHLY and CDR2 is FYNNEI. The CDR3 consists of 16 residues. V shed 6 bases and J 5 bases; nucleotides not matched to a gene: 6. The DNA of the CDR3 is TGTGCCAGCAGCAAGGGACTAGCGGGAGGTATAGATACGCAGTATTTT. It yields the protein CASSKGLAGGIDTQYF.

This chain connects TRBV5-4 to TRBJ1-2; D is undetermined. Germline loops: CDR1 SGHNT, CDR2 YYREEE (reference sequence). The CDR3 is 14 residues long. V gave up 0 bases and J gave up 4 bases, with 10 bases separating them. The CDR3 is CASSLGADLYGYTF. CDR3 DNA: TGTGCCAGCAGCTTGGGGGCGGACCTCTATGGCTACACCTTC.

This clonotype has more than one count but fewer than ten. The chain has TRBV11-2 and TRBJ1-2, with D maybe TRBD1 (6 bases). The CDR3 spans 16 residues. Trimming removed 0 bases from V and 5 bases from J, with 16 bases in between. CDR1 is SGHAT, CDR2 FQNNGV, per germline. CDR3 bases: TGTGCCAGCAGCTTAGAGAATCGGGGGCCGCGTTATGGCTACACCTTC. This translates into CASSLENRGPRYGYTF.

The chain uses TRBV6-4 and TRBJ2-3, with D possibly matching TRBD2 (5 bases). The CDR3 is 14 amino acids. V was pared by 5 bases and J by 6 bases, with 15 bases between. Germline V gene sequence: CDR1 MRHNA, CDR2 SNTAGT. The CDR3: CASSLFGGLDTQYF. The CDR3 region has the DNA TGTGCCAGCAGTTTGTTTGGAGGACTGGATACGCAGTATTTT.